One and the same sample provided the 12 T cell receptor beta chains below, sequenced in a study of cytomegalovirus exposure and HLA in healthy donors. Both 60 Vbeta primers and 13 Jbeta primers went into the PCR. The repertoire was sequenced with immunoSEQ multiplex PCR; TCRdb's copy has only in-frame clones and lacks some. The data contain over 70,000 clones, roughly 78% of them singletons. What was sequenced was PBMCs. The source of these receptors is a male donor in good health and CMV-seropositive.

The rearrangement joins TRBV10-2 to TRBJ2-5, with 7 bases identical to TRBD2. This CDR3 comprises 18 residues. Germline lookup yields CDR1 WSHSY and CDR2 SAAADI. V was pared by 2 bases and J by 1 base, with 13 bases of the junction left unmatched. Here the CDR3 DNA reads TGCGCCAGCAGTGAGCGGAAATCCCGGACTAGAAGCCAAGAGACCCAGTACTTC. Protein sequence: CASSERKSRTRSQETQYF.

In its sample, this clone was seen a few times. The chain carries TRBV5-4 and TRBJ2-5; a possible D gene is TRBD1 (5 bases). Germline-derived CDR1 and CDR2 are SGHNT and YYREEE (reference sequence). V dropped 0 bases and J dropped 4 bases, with 13 bases sitting between them. There are 15 residues in the CDR3. The CDR3 bases are TGTGCCAGCAGCTTGGAAAGGGGTTCGGGAGAGACCCAGTACTTC. It specifies CASSLERGSGETQYF. The variable domain in full, with the rest retrieved from reference TRBV5-4 and TRBJ2-5, is ETGVTQSPTHLIKTRGQQVTLRCSSQSGHNTVSWYQQALGQGPQFIFQYYREEENGRGNFPPRFSGLQFPNYSSELNVNALELDDSALYLCASSLERGSGETQYFGPGTRLLVL.

The chain links TRBV5-6 to TRBJ2-1; 9 bases align to TRBD2. The CDR3 loop spans 13 amino acids. V shed 0 bases, J shed 16 bases, and the junction held 8 bases outside the gene matches. Germline V gives CDR1 SGHDT, CDR2 YYEEEE. CDR3 in amino acids: CASSLGTSGPLFF. CDR3 nucleotides: TGTGCCAGCAGCTTGGGAACTAGCGGGCCGCTTTTCTTC. Full variable domain (remainder filled in from reference TRBV5-6 and TRBJ2-1): DAGVTQSPTHLIKTRGQQVTLRCSPKSGHDTVSWYQQALGQGPQFIFQYYEEEERQRGNFPDRFSGHQFPNYSSELNVNALLLGDSALYLCASSLGTSGPLFFGPGTRLTVL.

J is TRBJ2-6 and V is TRBV5-4; 7 bases fit TRBD1. This CDR3 comprises 16 residues. Germline CDR1 reads SGHNT; CDR2 reads YYREEE (reference sequence). V shed 5 bases and J 0 bases; nucleotides not matched to a gene: 5. CDR3 coding DNA: TGTGCCAGCAGGGGACAGATTCCCTCTGGGGCCAACGTCCTGACTTTC. Translated, it gives CASRGQIPSGANVLTF.

This clone appeared a few times. The chain links TRBV7-3 to TRBJ2-1; D unclear. Germline V CDR1 and CDR2: SGHTA, FQGTGA. This CDR3 has 14 amino acids. V was cut by 1 base and J by 4 bases, with 8 bases left in between. CDR3 sequence (DNA): TGTGCCAGCAGCTTAAACACCGTGTACAATGAGCAGTTCTTC. It specifies CASSLNTVYNEQFF.

This clone was observed a single time. V usage is TRBV15 and J usage is TRBJ2-5; TRBD2 might be the D (6 bases). The CDR3 extends over 14 amino acids. Between the trimmed V and J ends, which lost 1 base and 4 bases, there was a span of 10 bases. Germline V gene lookup returns CDR1 LNHNV and CDR2 YYDKDF (reference sequence). CDR3 sequence reads: CATSRVGRGETQYF. The CDR3 DNA reads TGTGCCACCAGCAGAGTCGGGAGAGGAGAGACCCAGTACTTC.

The V and J genes are TRBV28 and TRBJ2-1, with 7 bases matching TRBD2. CDR3 length: 13 amino acids. Trimming cost V 7 bases and J 5 bases; bases outside gene matches: 5. In germline, CDR1 is MDHEN, CDR2 SYDVKM. The CDR3 DNA reads as TGTGCCAGCACCCACCTAGCGGACAATGAGCAGTTCTTC. Translating it yields CASTHLADNEQFF.

The chain joins TRBV7-2 to TRBJ2-7, with 7 bases lining up with TRBD2. With 5 bases clipped from V and 0 bases from J, the junction kept 4 bases outside the gene matches. Germline CDR1 is SGHTA and CDR2 is FQGNSA. The CDR3 is 14 residues long. The CDR3 DNA follows: TGTGCCAGCAGCCTGGGAGGGATCTCCTACGAGCAGTACTTC. It yields the protein CASSLGGISYEQYF.

This chain joins TRBV2 and TRBJ2-3, with a possible D match to TRBD2 (6 bases). This CDR3 spans 14 amino acids. Germline V gene sequence: CDR1 SNHLY, CDR2 FYNNEI. Trimming removed 0 bases from V and 9 bases from J, with 13 bases in between. The CDR3 sequence: CASSEATSSITQYF. The DNA of the CDR3 is TGTGCCAGCAGTGAAGCTACTAGCAGTATAACGCAGTATTTT.

CDR3 amino acids: CASSVGGLGGWEQFF. The CDR3 nucleotides read TGTGCCAGCAGCGTAGGAGGACTAGGAGGCTGGGAGCAGTTCTTC. This chain uses TRBV9 with TRBJ2-1; TRBD2 agrees at 7 bases. The CDR3 is 15 residues long. CDR1 is SGDLS, CDR2 YYNGEE, per germline. The V and J ends lost 0 bases and 10 bases, in that order; junction bases with no gene match: 10.

As for this clone: One end of the junction fails to match germline, which may point to a read error. This chain joins TRBV5-1 and TRBJ2-3; 12 bases line up with TRBD1. This CDR3 has 14 residues. The germline CDR1 and CDR2 sequences are SGHRS and YFSETQ. The CDR3 sequence: CASSRDRGLTLRDF. The CDR3 nucleotides read TGCGCCAGCAGCCGGGACAGGGGGCTTACGTTAAGGGATTTT.

J is TRBJ1-5 and V is TRBV27; D is unresolved. The germline V gene encodes CDR1 MNHEY and CDR2 SMNVEV (reference sequence). There are 14 residues in the CDR3. V lost 8 bases, J lost 3 bases, and 14 bases lay in between. CDR3 DNA: TGTGCCAGCTCTCGGGGTGCGGACAATCAGCCCCAGCATTTT. Its translation: CASSRGADNQPQHF.